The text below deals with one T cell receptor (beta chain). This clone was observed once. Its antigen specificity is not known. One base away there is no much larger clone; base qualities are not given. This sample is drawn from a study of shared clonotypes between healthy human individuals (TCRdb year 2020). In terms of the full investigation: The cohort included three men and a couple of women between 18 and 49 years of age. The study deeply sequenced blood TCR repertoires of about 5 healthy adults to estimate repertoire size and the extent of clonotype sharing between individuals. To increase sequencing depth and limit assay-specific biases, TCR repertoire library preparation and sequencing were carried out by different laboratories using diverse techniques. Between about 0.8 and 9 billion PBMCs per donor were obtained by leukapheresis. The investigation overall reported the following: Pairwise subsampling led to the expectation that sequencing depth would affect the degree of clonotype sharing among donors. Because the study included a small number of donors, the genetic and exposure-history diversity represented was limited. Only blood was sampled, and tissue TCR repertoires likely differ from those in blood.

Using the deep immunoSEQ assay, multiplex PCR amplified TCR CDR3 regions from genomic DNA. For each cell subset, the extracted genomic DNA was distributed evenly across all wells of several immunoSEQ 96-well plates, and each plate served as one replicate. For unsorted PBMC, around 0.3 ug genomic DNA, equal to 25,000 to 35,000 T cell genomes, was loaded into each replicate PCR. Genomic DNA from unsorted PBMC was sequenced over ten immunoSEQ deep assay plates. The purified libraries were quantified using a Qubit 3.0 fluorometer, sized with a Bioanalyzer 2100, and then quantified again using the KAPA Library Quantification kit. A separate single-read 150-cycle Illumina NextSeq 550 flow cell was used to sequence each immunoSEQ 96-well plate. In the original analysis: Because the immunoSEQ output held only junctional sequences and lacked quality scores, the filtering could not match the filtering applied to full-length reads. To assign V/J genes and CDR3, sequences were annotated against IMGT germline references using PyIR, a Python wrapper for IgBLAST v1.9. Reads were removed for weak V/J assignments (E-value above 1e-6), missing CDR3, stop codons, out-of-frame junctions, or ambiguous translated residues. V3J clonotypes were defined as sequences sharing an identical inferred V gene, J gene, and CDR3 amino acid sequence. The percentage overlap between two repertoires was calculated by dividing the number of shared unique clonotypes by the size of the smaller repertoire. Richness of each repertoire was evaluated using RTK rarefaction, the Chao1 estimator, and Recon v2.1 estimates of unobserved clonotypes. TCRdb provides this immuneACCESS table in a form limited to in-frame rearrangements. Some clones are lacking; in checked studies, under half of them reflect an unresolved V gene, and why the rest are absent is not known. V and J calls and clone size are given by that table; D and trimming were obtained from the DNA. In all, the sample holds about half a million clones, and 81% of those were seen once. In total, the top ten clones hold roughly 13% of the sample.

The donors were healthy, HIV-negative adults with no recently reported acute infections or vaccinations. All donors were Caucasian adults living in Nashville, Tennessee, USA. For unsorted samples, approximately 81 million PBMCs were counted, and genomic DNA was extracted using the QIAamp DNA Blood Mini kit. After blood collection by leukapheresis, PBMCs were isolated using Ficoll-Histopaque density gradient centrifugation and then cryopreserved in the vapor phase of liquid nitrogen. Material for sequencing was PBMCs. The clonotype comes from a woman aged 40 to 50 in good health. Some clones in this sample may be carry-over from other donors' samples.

The DNA reads as follows: TGTGCCAGCAGTGTGGGCCGGAACGAGCAGTACTTC. Its protein product is CASSVGRNEQYF. The V gene is TRBV6-1 and the J gene is TRBJ2-7, with the D segment identity uncertain. V gives up 4 bases and J gives up 5 bases, and the segment between their germline ends measures 9 bases. There are 12 amino acids in the CDR3, from cysteine to phenylalanine inclusive. Only the CDR3 region is kept as DNA, spanning 36 bases read in frame from base 1. CDR1 and CDR2 (MNHNS, SASEGT) derive from the germline V gene.